The 31 T cell receptor beta chains below were found in one sample sequenced in a study of blood T cell repertoires in COVID-19. Sequencing was performed with immunoSEQ multiplex PCR; in TCRdb, only in-frame clones are kept and a portion is missing. Among some 250,000 clones listed, 75% to 90% were seen once. Source material: PBMCs or T cells enriched from blood (not recorded which). These receptors were taken from a woman between 40 and 50 years old with acute COVID-19.

The chain couples TRBV12-3 or TRBV12-4 to TRBJ2-2, with a weak D call TRBD1 (6 bases). V was trimmed by 2 bases and J by 5 bases, leaving 6 bases between them. This CDR3 comprises 13 residues. CDR3 sequence: CASSLRGTGELFF. The CDR3 DNA reads TGTGCCAGCAGTTTAAGGGGGACCGGGGAGCTGTTTTTT.

This clone rates as medium-sized (0.01 to 0.1%). The CDR3 reads CASSSTGATGELFF. In nucleotides, the CDR3 is TGTGCCAGTAGTTCTACGGGAGCCACCGGGGAGCTGTTTTTT. The chain links TRBV19 to TRBJ2-2; possibly TRBD2 for D (6 bases). The germline V and J ends were trimmed by 5 bases and 4 bases, with 11 bases remaining between them. The CDR3 is 14 residues long. Germline V lookup: CDR1 LNHDA, CDR2 SQIVND (reference sequence).

CDR3 DNA sequence: TGTGCCAGTAGTACCGGACAGGGCATAGGATCACCCCTCCACTTT. It codes for CASSTGQGIGSPLHF. The V gene is TRBV19, the J gene TRBJ1-6; 8 nucleotides line up with TRBD1. Germline V lookup: CDR1 LNHDA, CDR2 SQIVND (reference sequence). The V gene end was trimmed by 4 bases and the J gene end by 10 bases; junction bases not matched to a gene: 9. This CDR3 is built from 15 residues. Drawing the rest from reference TRBV19 and TRBJ1-6, the complete variable domain is DGGITQSPKYLFRKEGQNVTLSCEQNLNHDAMYWYRQDPGQGLRLIYYSQIVNDFQKGDIAEGYSVSREKKESFPLTVTSAQKNPTAFYLCASSTGQGIGSPLHFGNGTRLTVT.

The J gene is TRBJ1-1, the V gene TRBV21-1; the table gives TRBD1 as D, unverified against the DNA. TRBV21-1 is a pseudogene segment. CDR3 length: 14 amino acids. The CDR3, as DNA: TGTGCCAGCAGCGAGGGACAGGGGGCTACTGAAGCTTTCTTT. Its protein is CASSEGQGATEAFF.

The V call is TRBV30, the J call TRBJ1-6; 7 bases align to TRBD1. Looked up from germline, CDR1 is GTSNPN and CDR2 is SVGIG (reference sequence). J gave up 10 bases and V 2 bases, and 8 bases lay outside the gene matches. CDR3 length: 14 amino acids. The CDR3 spells CAWSIDRADSPLHF. CDR3 coding DNA: TGTGCCTGGAGTATAGACAGGGCAGACTCACCCCTCCACTTT. Supplemented by reference TRBV30 and TRBJ1-6, the full variable domain reads SQTIHQWPATLVQPVGSPLSLECTVEGTSNPNLYWYRQAAGRGLQLLFYSVGIGQISSEVPQNLSASRPQDRQFILSSKKLLLSDSGFYLCAWSIDRADSPLHFGNGTRLTVT.

This chain uses TRBV18 with TRBJ1-3, with a weak D call TRBD1 (5 bases). Germline loops: CDR1 KGHSH, CDR2 LQKENI. V shed 1 base and J shed 2 bases, with 15 bases lying between them. This CDR3 contains 17 residues. In DNA form, the CDR3 reads TGTGCCAGCTCACCACGTGAAGGGGTTGTCGCTGGAAACACCATATATTTT. It specifies CASSPREGVVAGNTIYF.

The CDR3: CASSRQGSLFEAFF. The CDR3 DNA reads as TGTGCCAGTAGTCGGCAGGGGTCACTTTTTGAAGCTTTCTTT. The V call is TRBV19, the J call TRBJ1-1, with a tentative D call TRBD1 (6 bases). The germline V gene encodes CDR1 LNHDA and CDR2 SQIVND (reference sequence). Trimming stripped 5 bases from V and 7 bases from J, with 17 bases between. The CDR3 extends over 14 amino acids.

V gene TRBV7-8 combines with J gene TRBJ2-1, with D perhaps matching TRBD2 (6 bases). V was cut by 5 bases and J by 3 bases, with 14 bases left in between. CDR1 and CDR2 (germline): SGHVS, FQNEAQ. CDR3 size: 15 residues. The DNA for the CDR3 is TGTGCCAGCAGCCCTACGGGGGACGGCTACAATGAGCAGTTCTTC. Translated, it gives CASSPTGDGYNEQFF.

V gene TRBV6-1 combines with J gene TRBJ2-1; maybe TRBD1 (8 bases). Germline V CDR1 and CDR2: MNHNS, SASEGT. The CDR3 runs to 17 residues. V was shortened by 3 bases and J by 0 bases, with 15 bases between the two germline ends. The CDR3 region has the DNA TGTGCCAGCAGTGATTCTCACAGGGGGGGCTCCTACAATGAGCAGTTCTTC. It is translated as CASSDSHRGGSYNEQFF.

The chain is built from TRBV12-5 and TRBJ1-2; D not resolved. Germline loops: CDR1 LGHNT, CDR2 FRNRAP. Trimming cost V 10 bases and J 4 bases, with 19 bases left between them. This CDR3 spans 14 amino acids. The CDR3 spells CATTDGSNIYGYTF. The CDR3 nucleotides are TGTGCTACGACTGACGGATCGAATATCTATGGCTACACCTTC.

The chain couples TRBV19 to TRBJ2-2; 9 nucleotides agree with TRBD1. Trimming at V came to 5 bases and at J to 3 bases, leaving 1 base not matched to a gene. Germline lookup yields CDR1 LNHDA and CDR2 SQIVND (reference sequence). There are 14 residues in the CDR3. The CDR3 DNA reads TGTGCCAGTAGTCGGGACAGGGACACCGGGGAGCTGTTTTTT. Its protein product is CASSRDRDTGELFF.

The sample holds a few counts of this clone. The chain couples TRBV5-1 to TRBJ1-2; 7 bases match TRBD1. V lost 3 bases and J lost 7; bases outside the gene matches: 3. The CDR3 runs to 12 residues. The V gene's germline CDR1 is SGHRS and CDR2 YFSETQ. The CDR3 nucleotides read TGCGCCAGCAGCTCACAGGGGTTTGGCTACACCTTC. Its protein product is CASSSQGFGYTF.

J is TRBJ1-1 and V is TRBV14; D gene ambiguous. The germline V gene has CDR1 SGHDN and CDR2 FVKESK. V shed 1 base and J shed 10 bases, with 22 bases lying between them. This CDR3 is 16 amino acids long. CDR3 amino acids: CASSQARAGGRTGAFF. CDR3 sequence (DNA): TGTGCCAGCAGCCAAGCGAGGGCCGGAGGGAGAACGGGAGCTTTCTTT.

The rearrangement links TRBV7-9 to TRBJ1-5; TRBD1 matches 10 bases. Germline V gene sequence: CDR1 SEHNR, CDR2 FQNEAQ (reference sequence). The CDR3 is 15 residues long. The J segment lost 6 bases and the V segment lost 1 base, leaving 3 bases of the junction unmatched. The CDR3 DNA is TGTGCCAGCAGCTTAGGGACAGGGGGTGGTCAGCCCCAGCATTTT. Translated: CASSLGTGGGQPQHF.

The V call is TRBV28, the J call TRBJ2-7; 8 bases are shared with TRBD2. The CDR3 covers 14 residues. V dropped 5 bases and J dropped 10; count of bases not matched to a gene: 13. CDR1 MDHEN and CDR2 SYDVKM come from the germline V gene. CDR3 sequence reads: CASSLLAGPGTQYF. CDR3 DNA: TGTGCCAGCAGTCTATTAGCGGGACCTGGTACTCAGTACTTC.

The J gene is TRBJ2-1, the V gene TRBV4-2, with D possibly TRBD2 on 6 matching bases. Per the germline V gene, CDR1 is LGHNA and CDR2 is YNFKEQ. Trimming removed 7 bases from V and 6 bases from J, with 22 bases in between. CDR3 size: 16 residues. The CDR3, as DNA: TGTGCCAGCACCCAGTTTGGAGGGCCGGTAGCCAATGAGCAGTTCTTC. It translates to CASTQFGGPVANEQFF.

The sample holds one count of this clone. This rearrangement joins TRBV2 to TRBJ2-7, with TRBD2 identical over 13 bases. Unmatched junction bases numbered 6, after V lost 4 bases and J lost 3 bases. Germline CDR1 and CDR2: SNHLY and FYNNEI. The CDR3 spans 16 residues. The CDR3: CASSGGLAGEGYEQYF. DNA for the CDR3: TGTGCCAGCAGTGGAGGACTAGCGGGAGAAGGCTACGAGCAGTACTTC.

The chain is built from TRBV9 and TRBJ2-7; 7 bases fit TRBD2. The CDR3 totals 12 residues. Trimming cost V 4 bases and J 6 bases; bases outside gene matches: 4. The germline CDR1 and CDR2 sequences are SGDLS and YYNGEE. CDR3 in DNA: TGTGCCAGCAGCTCTTGGACTAGCGAGCAGTACTTC. Its translation is CASSSWTSEQYF.

The chain uses TRBV9 and TRBJ2-7; 11 positions match TRBD2. CDR3 length equals 15 residues. The junction had 4 bases not matched to a gene; V was cut back by 4 bases and J by 1 base. Germline-derived CDR1 and CDR2 are SGDLS and YYNGEE. CDR3 sequence reads: CASSLGTSGSYEQYF. The CDR3 DNA follows: TGTGCCAGCAGCTTAGGGACTAGCGGTTCCTACGAGCAGTACTTC.

The V call is TRBV9, the J call TRBJ1-4; D is perhaps TRBD1 (6 bases). The CDR3 consists of 16 residues. Trimming removed 3 bases at V and 1 base at J, with 13 bases between. Per germline, CDR1 SGDLS and CDR2 YYNGEE. DNA for the CDR3: TGTGCCAGCAGCGCAGGGGATGACGGAACTAATGAAAAACTGTTTTTT. Translating gives CASSAGDDGTNEKLFF.

The V and J genes are TRBV7-8 and TRBJ2-7; 9 bases match TRBD2. The CDR3 has 16 residues. The germline V gene encodes CDR1 SGHVS and CDR2 FQNEAQ. After removal of 3 bases from V and 3 bases from J, the junction contained 9 bases not matched to a gene. CDR3 in DNA: TGTGCCAGCAGCTTCTACCCCGGGACTAGCAGCTACGAGCAGTACTTC. Translation gives CASSFYPGTSSYEQYF.

V and J are TRBV18 and TRBJ2-5; the D gene is possibly TRBD2 (6 bases). The CDR3 totals 19 residues. Per germline, CDR1 KGHSH and CDR2 LQKENI. V was shortened by 0 bases and J by 5 bases, with 25 bases between the two germline ends. CDR3 loop: CASSPPRSGGVTPGETQYF. The CDR3 DNA reads TGTGCCAGCTCACCACCACGTAGCGGAGGGGTCACTCCAGGGGAGACCCAGTACTTC.

Written as DNA, the CDR3 is TGTGCCAGCAGCGTAGCAGGCGGGAGGGCCTTTGATGAGCAGTACTTC. Translating it yields CASSVAGGRAFDEQYF. The V gene is TRBV9, the J gene TRBJ2-7; 9 positions agree with TRBD2. Trimming at V came to 0 bases and at J to 7 bases, leaving 11 bases not matched to a gene. The germline V gene encodes CDR1 SGDLS and CDR2 YYNGEE. This CDR3 region has 16 residues.

The rearrangement uses TRBV2 and TRBJ1-5; D is perhaps TRBD1 (5 bases). Trimming shortened V by 4 bases and J by 7 bases, and 14 bases separated the two germline ends. This CDR3 region has 14 residues. Looked up from germline, CDR1 is SNHLY and CDR2 is FYNNEI. The CDR3 reads CASSVGRERQPQHF. In nucleotides, the CDR3 is TGTGCCAGCAGTGTAGGCAGGGAAAGACAGCCCCAGCATTTT.

The chain couples TRBV5-4 to TRBJ1-1; D unclear. With 2 bases removed from V and 0 bases from J, the gap between germline ends came to 8 bases. The CDR3 has 14 amino acids. Germline V gene lookup returns CDR1 SGHNT and CDR2 YYREEE (reference sequence). The chain's CDR3 is CASSLTVLNTEAFF. The CDR3 coding sequence is TGTGCCAGCAGCTTAACGGTTTTGAACACTGAAGCTTTCTTT.

This sequence joins TRBV9 and TRBJ2-2, with D possibly matching TRBD2 (6 bases). V was clipped by 3 bases and J by 6 bases, with 15 bases between them. This CDR3 contains 15 residues. Germline V CDR1 and CDR2: SGDLS, YYNGEE. The DNA for the CDR3 is TGTGCCAGCAGCGAGGGCGCGGGAAATCCCGGGGAGCTGTTTTTT. Translated: CASSEGAGNPGELFF.

The J gene is TRBJ1-4, the V gene TRBV3-1 (or the pseudogene TRBV3-2); D perhaps matches TRBD1 (5 bases). The CDR3 runs 18 residues. Germline CDR1 and CDR2: LGHDT and YNNKEL (reference sequence). Trimming left V 7 bases short and J 8 bases short, with 29 bases between. In nucleotides, the CDR3 is TGTGCCAGCACCCCAAAACGAGGAACAGGTCGAGGTGTGGAAAAACTGTTTTTT. Its protein is CASTPKRGTGRGVEKLFF.

This chain links TRBV19 with TRBJ2-7, with D perhaps TRBD1 (6 bases). The CDR3 is 15 residues long. Trimming took off 6 bases at V and 3 bases at J, with 18 bases between the two ends. Germline values: CDR1 LNHDA, CDR2 SQIVND (reference sequence). The CDR3 DNA reads as TGTGCCAGTAGCCCATCAGGGGACGAGGGCTACGAGCAGTACTTC. This gives the protein CASSPSGDEGYEQYF.

The chain joins TRBV5-1 to TRBJ2-4; 15 bases map to TRBD2. Germline V gene data show CDR1 as SGHRS and CDR2 as YFSETQ. CDR3 size: 19 residues. V shed 2 bases, J shed 0 bases, and the junction held 6 bases outside the gene matches. The CDR3 sequence: CASSFWTSGREPAKNIQYF. The CDR3 nucleotides read TGCGCCAGCAGCTTCTGGACTAGCGGGAGGGAACCAGCCAAAAACATTCAGTACTTC.

This chain uses TRBV2 with TRBJ2-7; D is perhaps TRBD2 (5 bases). The CDR3 is 13 amino acids. CDR1 is SNHLY, CDR2 FYNNEI, per germline. V dropped 7 bases and J dropped 7 bases, with 17 bases sitting between them. The chain's CDR3 is CASKAGRGGEQYF. For the CDR3, the DNA is TGTGCCAGCAAGGCGGGTAGAGGCGGGGAGCAGTACTTC.

This clone was seen only once. The chain employs TRBV21-1 and TRBJ2-6; the table's TRBD1 call for D was not verified on the DNA. TRBV21-1 is a recognized pseudogene. This CDR3 region has 19 residues. The chain's CDR3 is CASSPGRGTGDSGANVLTF. The CDR3 coding sequence is TGTGCCAGCAGCCCCGGGAGAGGGACAGGGGACTCTGGGGCCAACGTCCTGACTTTC.